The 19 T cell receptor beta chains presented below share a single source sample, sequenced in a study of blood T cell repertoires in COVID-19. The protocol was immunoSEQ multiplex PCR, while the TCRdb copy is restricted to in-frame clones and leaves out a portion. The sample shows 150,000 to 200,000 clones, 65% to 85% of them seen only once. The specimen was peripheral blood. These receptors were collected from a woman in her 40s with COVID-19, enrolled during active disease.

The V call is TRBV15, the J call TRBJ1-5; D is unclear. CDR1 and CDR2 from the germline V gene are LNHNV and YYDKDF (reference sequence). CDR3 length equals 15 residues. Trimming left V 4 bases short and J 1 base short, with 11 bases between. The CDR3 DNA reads TGTGCCACCAGCACTGATCTGGGCAGCAATCAGCCCCAGCATTTT. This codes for CATSTDLGSNQPQHF.

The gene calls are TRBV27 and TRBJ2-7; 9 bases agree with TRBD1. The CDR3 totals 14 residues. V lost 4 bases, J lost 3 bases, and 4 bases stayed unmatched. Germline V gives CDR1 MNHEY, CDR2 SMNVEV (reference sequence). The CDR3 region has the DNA TGTGCCAGCAGTTCACCGGGACAGGGCTACGAGCAGTACTTC. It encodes CASSSPGQGYEQYF.

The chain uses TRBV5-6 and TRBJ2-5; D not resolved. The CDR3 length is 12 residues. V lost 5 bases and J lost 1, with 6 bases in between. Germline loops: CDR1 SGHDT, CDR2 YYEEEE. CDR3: CASSPGQETQYF. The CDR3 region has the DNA TGTGCCAGCAGTCCGGGCCAAGAGACCCAGTACTTC.

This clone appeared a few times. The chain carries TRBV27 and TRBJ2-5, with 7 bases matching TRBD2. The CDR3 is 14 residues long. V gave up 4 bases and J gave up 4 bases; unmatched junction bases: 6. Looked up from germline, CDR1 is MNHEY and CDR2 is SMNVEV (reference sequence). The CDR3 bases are TGTGCCAGCAGTTCCCGGACTAGAGGAGAGACCCAGTACTTC. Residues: CASSSRTRGETQYF.

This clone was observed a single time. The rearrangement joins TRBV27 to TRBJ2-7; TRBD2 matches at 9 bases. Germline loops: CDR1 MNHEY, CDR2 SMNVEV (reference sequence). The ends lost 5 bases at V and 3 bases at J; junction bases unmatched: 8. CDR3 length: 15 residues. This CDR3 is CASSTLAGSLYEQYF. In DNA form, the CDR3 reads TGTGCCAGCAGTACTCTAGCGGGGAGTCTCTACGAGCAGTACTTC.

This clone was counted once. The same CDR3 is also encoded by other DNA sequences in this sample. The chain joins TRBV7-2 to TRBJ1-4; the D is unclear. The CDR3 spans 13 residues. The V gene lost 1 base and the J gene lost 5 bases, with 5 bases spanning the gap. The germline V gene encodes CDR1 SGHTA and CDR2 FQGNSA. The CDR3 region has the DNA TGTGCCAGCAGCTTAGGAGTAAATGAAAAACTGTTTTTT. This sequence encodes CASSLGVNEKLFF.

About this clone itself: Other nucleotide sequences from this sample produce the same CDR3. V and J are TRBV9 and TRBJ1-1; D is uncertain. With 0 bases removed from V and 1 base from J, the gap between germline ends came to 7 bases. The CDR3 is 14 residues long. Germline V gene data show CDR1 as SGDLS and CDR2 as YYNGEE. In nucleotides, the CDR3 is TGTGCCAGCAGCGTAGGGGCAGGGAACACTGAAGCTTTCTTT. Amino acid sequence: CASSVGAGNTEAFF.

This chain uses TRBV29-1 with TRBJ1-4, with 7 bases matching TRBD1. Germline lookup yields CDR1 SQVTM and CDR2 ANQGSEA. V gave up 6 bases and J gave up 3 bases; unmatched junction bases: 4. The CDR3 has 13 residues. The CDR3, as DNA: TGCAGCGTCCGAGGGGGCCCTAATGAAAAACTGTTTTTT. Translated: CSVRGGPNEKLFF.

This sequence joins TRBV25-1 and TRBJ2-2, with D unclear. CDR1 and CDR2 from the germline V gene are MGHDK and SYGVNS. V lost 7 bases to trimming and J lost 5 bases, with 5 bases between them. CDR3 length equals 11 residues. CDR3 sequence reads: CASTVTGELFF. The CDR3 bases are TGTGCCAGCACCGTGACCGGGGAGCTGTTTTTT.

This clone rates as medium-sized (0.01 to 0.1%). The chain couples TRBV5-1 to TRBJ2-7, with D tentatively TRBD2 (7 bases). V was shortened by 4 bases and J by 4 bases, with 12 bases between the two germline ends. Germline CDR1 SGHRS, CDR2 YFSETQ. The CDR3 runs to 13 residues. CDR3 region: CASSGGAMYEQYF. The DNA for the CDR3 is TGCGCCAGCAGCGGGGGGGCCATGTACGAGCAGTACTTC.

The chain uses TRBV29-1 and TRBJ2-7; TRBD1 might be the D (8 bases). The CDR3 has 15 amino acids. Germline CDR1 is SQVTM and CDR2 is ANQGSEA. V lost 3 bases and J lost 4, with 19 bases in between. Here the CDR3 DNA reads TGCAGCGTTGATAAGCCGACAGGGGAGGGGTACGAGCAGTACTTC. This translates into CSVDKPTGEGYEQYF.

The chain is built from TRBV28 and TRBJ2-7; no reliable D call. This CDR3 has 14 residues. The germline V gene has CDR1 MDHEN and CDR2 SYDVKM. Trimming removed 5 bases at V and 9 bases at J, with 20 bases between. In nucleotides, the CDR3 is TGTGCCAGCAGTCCCCACAGCACAGTCCAGGTGCAGTACTTC. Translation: CASSPHSTVQVQYF.

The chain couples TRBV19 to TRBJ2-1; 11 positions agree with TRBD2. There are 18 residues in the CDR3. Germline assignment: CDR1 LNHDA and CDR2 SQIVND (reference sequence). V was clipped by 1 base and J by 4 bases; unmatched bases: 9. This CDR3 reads CASSIGRTSGGPYNEQFF. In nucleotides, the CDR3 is TGTGCCAGTAGTATAGGCCGTACTAGCGGGGGCCCTTACAATGAGCAGTTCTTC.

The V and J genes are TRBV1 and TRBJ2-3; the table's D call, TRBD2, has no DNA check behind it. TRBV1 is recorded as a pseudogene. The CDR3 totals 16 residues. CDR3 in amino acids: CTSSQDAASGTDTQYF. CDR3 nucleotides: TGCACCAGCAGCCAAGATGCGGCTAGCGGCACAGATACGCAGTATTTT.

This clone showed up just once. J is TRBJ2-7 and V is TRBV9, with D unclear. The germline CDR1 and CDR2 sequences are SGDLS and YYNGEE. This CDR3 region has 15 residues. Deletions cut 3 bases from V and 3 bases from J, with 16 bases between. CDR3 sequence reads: CASSALDGTYYEQYF. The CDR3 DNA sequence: TGTGCCAGCAGCGCCCTAGACGGAACATACTACGAGCAGTACTTC.

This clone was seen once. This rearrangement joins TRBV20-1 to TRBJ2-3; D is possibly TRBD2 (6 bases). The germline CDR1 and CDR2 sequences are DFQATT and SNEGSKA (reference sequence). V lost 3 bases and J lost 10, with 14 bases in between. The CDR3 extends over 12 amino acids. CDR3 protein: CSASWRRESQYF. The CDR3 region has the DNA TGCAGTGCTAGTTGGAGGAGGGAGTCGCAGTATTTT.

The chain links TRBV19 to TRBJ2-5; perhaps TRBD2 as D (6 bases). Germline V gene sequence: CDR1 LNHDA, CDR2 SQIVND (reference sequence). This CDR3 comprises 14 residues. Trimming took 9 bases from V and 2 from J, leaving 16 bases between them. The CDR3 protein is CASEVGGPQETQYF. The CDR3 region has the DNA TGTGCCAGCGAGGTCGGGGGTCCGCAAGAGACCCAGTACTTC.

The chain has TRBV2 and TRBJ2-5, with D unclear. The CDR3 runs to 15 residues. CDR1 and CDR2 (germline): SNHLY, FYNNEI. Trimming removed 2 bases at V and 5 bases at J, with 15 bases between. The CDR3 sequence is CASSETLVYWETQYF. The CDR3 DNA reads TGTGCCAGCAGTGAAACCCTAGTTTACTGGGAGACCCAGTACTTC.

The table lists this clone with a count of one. In DNA, the CDR3 is TGTGCCAGCAGCCAAGGTTGGCGTCAGGGCAGGGGGGATGAAAAACTGTTTTTT. It specifies CASSQGWRQGRGDEKLFF. The chain combines TRBV3-1 (or the pseudogene TRBV3-2) with TRBJ1-4; 7 bases align to TRBD1. The J segment lost 6 bases and the V segment lost 1 base, leaving 14 bases of the junction unmatched. Germline V lookup: CDR1 LGHDT, CDR2 YNNKEL (reference sequence). The CDR3 has 18 residues.